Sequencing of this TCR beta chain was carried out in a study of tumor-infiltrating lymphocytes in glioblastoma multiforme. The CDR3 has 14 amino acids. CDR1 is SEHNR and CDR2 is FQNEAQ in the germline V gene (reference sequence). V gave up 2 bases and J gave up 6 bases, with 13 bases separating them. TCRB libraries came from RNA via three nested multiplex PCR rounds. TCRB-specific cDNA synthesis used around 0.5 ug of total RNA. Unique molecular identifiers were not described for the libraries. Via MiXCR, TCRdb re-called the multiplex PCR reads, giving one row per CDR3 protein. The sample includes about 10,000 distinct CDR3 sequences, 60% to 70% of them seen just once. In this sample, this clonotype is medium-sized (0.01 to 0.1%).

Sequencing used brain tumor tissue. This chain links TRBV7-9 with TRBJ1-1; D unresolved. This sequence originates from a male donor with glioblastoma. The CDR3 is CASSLRREKSEAFF. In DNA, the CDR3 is TGTGCCAGCAGCTTACGGAGGGAAAAGTCTGAAGCTTTCTTT.